These 14 T cell receptor beta chains originate from one sample sequenced in a study of blood T cells in healthy people across ages. Next came a second PCR, run for about 6 to 12 cycles, which used a sample-barcoded 5' primer along with a J-beta primer mix. Using its own MiXCR run on the 5' RACE reads, TCRdb lists one record per CDR3 protein. The table has around 800,000 distinct CDR3 sequences, about 53% seen once. The sample comprised blood. The receptors stem from an elderly man in good health.

The chain employs TRBV12-3 or TRBV12-4 and TRBJ1-2, with D possibly being TRBD1 (6 bases). The CDR3 contains 15 residues. V lost 6 bases and J lost 4, with 18 bases in between. The CDR3 DNA reads as TGTGCCAGCAGCCCCCCGGGGGGGCCAAGCTATGGCTACACCTTC. Amino acid sequence: CASSPPGGPSYGYTF.

The rearrangement links TRBV5-1 to TRBJ2-7; D is ambiguous. Germline lookup yields CDR1 SGHRS and CDR2 YFSETQ. V was trimmed by 0 bases and J by 5 bases, leaving 12 bases between them. This CDR3 has 14 amino acids. CDR3 DNA sequence: TGCGCCAGCAGCTTGGGAGCCCCTGTGGACGAGCAGTACTTC. As protein: CASSLGAPVDEQYF.

The rearrangement links TRBV6-6 to TRBJ2-2, with TRBD1 matching over 7 bases. J was trimmed by 7 bases and V by 2 bases; bases with no gene match: 13. The CDR3 runs to 17 residues. The germline V gene has CDR1 MNHNY and CDR2 SVGAGI (reference sequence). CDR3 nucleotide sequence: TGTGCCAGCAGTTACAGAGTTTTAGGGGGCGCGGACGGGGAGCTGTTTTTT. Protein product: CASSYRVLGGADGELFF.

V and J are TRBV20-1 and TRBJ2-3, with unresolved D. CDR1 and CDR2 from the germline V gene are DFQATT and SNEGSKA (reference sequence). This CDR3 spans 13 amino acids. The V gene lost 0 bases and the J gene lost 0 bases, with 4 bases spanning the gap. The CDR3 here is CSARDMSTDTQYF. The CDR3 DNA reads as TGCAGTGCTAGAGATATGAGCACAGATACGCAGTATTTT.

V usage is TRBV11-3 and J usage is TRBJ2-1; 9 bases line up with TRBD2. Germline loops: CDR1 SGHNT, CDR2 YENEEA. This CDR3 is 15 amino acids long. The V segment lost 6 bases and the J segment 8 bases; nucleotides outside the gene matches: 11. The CDR3 here is CASRGRAGGHYEQFF. The CDR3 coding sequence is TGTGCCAGCAGGGGTCGAGCGGGAGGTCACTATGAGCAGTTCTTC.

This clonotype was found a few times. The CDR3 spells CSASTSTSGILNEQFF. The CDR3 DNA reads TGCAGTGCTTCCACCTCGACTAGCGGGATCTTGAATGAGCAGTTCTTC. V gene TRBV20-1 combines with J gene TRBJ2-1; 11 bases agree with TRBD2. CDR1 is DFQATT, CDR2 SNEGSKA, per germline (reference sequence). The CDR3 extends over 16 amino acids. V lost 5 bases and J lost 7; bases outside the gene matches: 13.

J is TRBJ2-7 and V is TRBV9; no clear D gene. The length of the CDR3 is 13 residues. V gave up 0 bases and J gave up 5 bases, with 9 bases separating them. The germline CDR1 and CDR2 sequences are SGDLS and YYNGEE. The CDR3: CASSVVPGNEQYF. In nucleotides, the CDR3 is TGTGCCAGCAGCGTAGTCCCGGGCAACGAGCAGTACTTC.

The V call is TRBV7-9, the J call TRBJ1-2; D remains unclear. Trimming left V 7 bases short and J 4 bases short, with 16 bases between. The germline gives CDR1 SEHNR, CDR2 FQNEAQ (reference sequence). The CDR3 length is 14 residues. CDR3 sequence reads: CASTPEFGPYGYTF. The DNA of the CDR3 is TGTGCCAGCACTCCGGAGTTCGGGCCCTATGGCTACACCTTC.

This clonotype was picked up a small number of times. The V gene is TRBV25-1, the J gene TRBJ1-1; D remains unclear. V was shortened by 0 bases and J by 1 base, with 6 bases between the two germline ends. Germline V gives CDR1 MGHDK, CDR2 SYGVNS. This CDR3 region has 14 residues. CDR3 coding DNA: TGTGCCAGCAGTGAATATATCGGGAACACTGAAGCTTTCTTT. Protein sequence: CASSEYIGNTEAFF.

The chain recombines TRBV5-1 with TRBJ2-3; D is perhaps TRBD2 (5 bases). Germline loops: CDR1 SGHRS, CDR2 YFSETQ. Trimming took off 7 bases at V and 14 bases at J, with 20 bases between the two ends. This CDR3 is 12 amino acids long. CDR3 DNA sequence: TGCGCCAGCCAAGAAGGTGGAGGTGCGTGGTATTTT. Amino acid sequence: CASQEGGGAWYF.

This clonotype has only one observation. This rearrangement joins TRBV20-1 to TRBJ2-7; 9 bases agree with TRBD2. The CDR3 has 15 amino acids. The J segment lost 3 bases and the V segment lost 7 bases, leaving 13 bases of the junction unmatched. Germline V gives CDR1 DFQATT, CDR2 SNEGSKA (reference sequence). CDR3 sequence: CSVNRGSGSLYEQYF. The CDR3 nucleotides are TGCAGTGTCAATCGGGGTAGCGGGAGTCTCTACGAGCAGTACTTC.

This clonotype is a singleton in its sample. Sequence at one end of the junction differs from germline and may be a read error. J is TRBJ2-5 and V is TRBV18; weak D call: TRBD1 (5 bases). The V gene's germline CDR1 is KGHSH and CDR2 LQKENI. The CDR3 totals 14 residues. CDR3 in amino acids: CASSPIDQGSEQHF. DNA of the CDR3: TGTGCCAGCTCACCGATCGACCAGGGATCCGAGCAGCACTTC.

The chain is built from TRBV12-3 or TRBV12-4 and TRBJ2-7, with D unresolved. Trimming shortened V by 8 bases and J by 1 base, and 15 bases separated the two germline ends. The CDR3 is 14 residues long. The CDR3 DNA sequence: TGTGCCAGCTCCCCAGGCAGTCAGTCCTACGAGCAGTACTTC. Translated, it gives CASSPGSQSYEQYF.

The genes are TRBV5-5 and TRBJ2-7; a weak D match, TRBD2 (6 bases). CDR1 SGHKS and CDR2 YYEKEE come from the germline V gene (reference sequence). V lost 0 bases to trimming and J lost 3 bases, with 13 bases between them. The CDR3 contains 15 residues. The CDR3 region has the DNA TGTGCCAGCAGCTTGGCCGGGTTTAGCGGCTACGAGCAGTACTTC. The encoded protein is CASSLAGFSGYEQYF.